Ten or more counts support the clone carrying this T cell receptor beta chain. Using RNA transcripts as the source, TCR beta CDR3 regions were amplified. TCR CDR3 regions were first amplified by RT-PCR with HTBI primers. TCRdb called the multiplex PCR reads again in MiXCR, with one record for every CDR3 protein. Seen here are around 350,000 distinct CDR3 sequences, under 15% observed once, and the top ten hold less than 10%. This record comes from a study of T cells in Graves' hyperthyroidism and ophthalmopathy. The V end was cut by 6 bases, the J end by 1 base, with 9 bases between. This CDR3 is built from 13 residues. Germline V CDR1 and CDR2: SGHVS, FNYEAQ.

The chain joins TRBV7-6 to TRBJ2-5; possible D gene TRBD2, 6 bases. The sequenced sample consisted of blood. This receptor was obtained from a woman between 18 and 29 years old with Graves' hyperthyroidism. The CDR3 DNA reads as TGTGCCAGCAGTAAACTAGCCCAAGAGACCCAGTACTTC. It codes for CASSKLAQETQYF.